This T cell receptor (beta chain) was recovered during a study of esophageal squamous cell carcinoma under preoperative chemotherapy. Whole-study context: TCR repertoires were profiled from both peripheral blood T cells and tumor-infiltrating lymphocytes.

TCRdb fed the PCR reads into MiXCR, producing one record per CDR3 protein. The sample yields several thousand distinct CDR3 sequences, more than 25% seen once. Study-level results: Peripheral T cells migrating into the tumor appeared to partly supply post-treatment tumor-infiltrating lymphocytes.

This clonotype showed up just a few times. Its antigen remains unidentified. This CDR3 region has 16 residues. CDR1 and CDR2 from the germline V gene are MGHRA and YSYEKL. Time point reported: before preoperative PTX-NDP chemotherapy. Patients received paclitaxel-nedaplatin as preoperative chemotherapy before surgery. The clonotype comes from a human donor with esophageal squamous cell carcinoma. The donor label of this sample is uncertain. The V gene is TRBV4-1, the J gene TRBJ2-1, with unresolved D. The DNA end is a closer match to TRBJ2-7, so the J assignment may be wrong. Sampling was done from a patient given preoperative chemotherapy. CDR3 in DNA: TGCGCCAGCAGCCAAGATGCAGGTGCCCCCAACTACGAGCAGTACTTC. This codes for CASSQDAGAPNYEQYF.